A single sample gave rise to the 8 T cell receptor beta chains below, sequenced in a study of cytomegalovirus exposure and HLA in healthy donors (dated by TCRdb to the late 2010s). The receptor library was made with the immunoSEQ multiplex PCR assay. The multiplex PCR relied on a mix of 60 forward primers for TCR Vbeta segments and 13 reverse primers for TCR Jbeta segments. What TCRdb holds here is the immuneACCESS table cut down to in-frame rearrangements. Part of the clones is not present; checked against another copy, under half of the missing clones reflect an unresolved V gene, and the others are unexplained. The sample table holds about 170,000 clones, of which roughly 76% were seen once. 4.9% of the sample is in the top ten clones. Sequencing was done on a sample of PBMCs. Receptors were obtained from a woman aged 18-29 years in good health and CMV-seropositive.

The chain couples TRBV9 to TRBJ2-3; D is possibly TRBD2 (6 bases). This CDR3 contains 14 residues. The ends were cut back, 4 bases at V and 4 bases at J, with 13 bases in the middle. From germline, CDR1 is SGDLS and CDR2 YYNGEE. CDR3 sequence reads: CASSLGSGADTQYF. The CDR3 DNA reads as TGTGCCAGCAGCTTGGGCTCGGGGGCAGATACGCAGTATTTT.

This chain connects TRBV30 to TRBJ1-2, with D tentatively TRBD1 (6 bases). CDR3 length: 15 residues. Looked up from germline, CDR1 is GTSNPN and CDR2 is SVGIG (reference sequence). Trimming shortened V by 1 base and J by 2 bases, and 14 bases separated the two germline ends. The CDR3 coding sequence is TGTGCCTGGAGTGCCGACAGGTCGGGGAACTATGGCTACACCTTC. Translation: CAWSADRSGNYGYTF.

This clone was counted a few times. The chain uses TRBV29-1 and TRBJ1-2; the D gene is possibly TRBD1 (6 bases). The CDR3 has 15 amino acids. Germline assignment: CDR1 SQVTM and CDR2 ANQGSEA. Trimming shortened V by 3 bases and J by 7 bases, and 21 bases separated the two germline ends. The CDR3 loop reads CSVDHLTGSSSGYTF. The CDR3 region has the DNA TGCAGCGTTGATCACTTAACAGGGTCGTCGAGTGGCTACACCTTC.

Worth noting for this clone: The junction does not match germline at one end; this may be a read error. This sequence joins TRBV4-2 and TRBJ1-5, with D maybe TRBD1 (6 bases). Per germline, CDR1 LGHNA and CDR2 YNFKEQ. The CDR3 totals 13 residues. CDR3 loop: CVSSQGQDQPQHF. As DNA, the CDR3 is TGTGTCAGCAGCCAGGGACAAGATCAGCCCCAGCATTTT.

The chain employs TRBV4-1 and TRBJ1-1; no definite D call. The CDR3 has 15 residues. Trimming took off 4 bases at V and 2 bases at J, with 14 bases between the two ends. Germline V lookup: CDR1 MGHRA, CDR2 YSYEKL. The CDR3 loop is CASSLQGAGNTEAFF. CDR3 DNA sequence: TGCGCCAGCAGCCTGCAAGGCGCGGGCAACACTGAAGCTTTCTTT.

Of note for this clone: An end of the junction does not agree with germline; a read error may underlie this. The chain uses TRBV7-9 and TRBJ1-2; D perhaps matches TRBD1 (6 bases). Germline CDR1 is SEHNR and CDR2 is FQNEAQ (reference sequence). This CDR3 has 14 amino acids. The CDR3 bases are TGTTCCAGCAGCTTTACGGGGCAGGGGTCTGGCTACACCTTC. Translation gives CSSSFTGQGSGYTF.

The gene calls are TRBV5-1 and TRBJ2-1; 9 bases are shared with TRBD2. The CDR3 runs 16 residues. Germline V gives CDR1 SGHRS, CDR2 YFSETQ. V lost 0 bases, J lost 5 bases, and 6 bases stayed unmatched. The CDR3 loop is CASSLVVAGADNEQFF. For the CDR3, the DNA is TGCGCCAGCAGCTTGGTGGTAGCGGGGGCCGACAATGAGCAGTTCTTC.

This clone was found once. This chain uses TRBV9 with TRBJ2-3; 13 positions match TRBD2. Trimming cost V 4 bases and J 6 bases; bases outside gene matches: 8. This CDR3 is built from 16 residues. Germline V gene lookup returns CDR1 SGDLS and CDR2 YYNGEE. In DNA form, the CDR3 reads TGTGCCAGCAGCCCGACTAGCGGGGGGCCGTTGGATACGCAGTATTTT. Residues: CASSPTSGGPLDTQYF.